This T cell receptor (beta chain) was recorded in a study of CD8+CD57+ T cells in acquired aplastic anemia. Study at large: The average for DNA from sorted CD4+ and CD8+ cells was around 3.5 ug.

Both TCR beta VDJ combination and CDR3 sequence profiling were carried out. Genomic DNA was the template for this profiling. A single record per CDR3 protein comes from TCRdb applying MiXCR to the reads. The sample yields approximately 470,000 distinct CDR3 sequences, about a third seen once. Findings and limits, study-wide: It was found that more than 25 CD8+ CDR3 sequences were shared between patients and controls.

This clonotype turned up a few times. The antigen is not known. Trimming removed 0 bases from V and 7 bases from J, with 10 bases in between. Germline V lookup: CDR1 GTSNPN, CDR2 SVGIG (reference sequence). The CDR3 covers 13 residues. Patients sequenced had flow cytometry evidence of CD8+CD57+ cell expansion. Untreated patients provided the blood samples, with no therapy given before sampling. This chain links TRBV30 with TRBJ1-5, with D possibly TRBD1 on 5 matching bases. This TCR was recovered from a human donor with aplastic anemia. The sequencing input was sorted CD4+, CD8+, or CD8+CD57+ T cells (not recorded which) from PBMCs. The CDR3: CAWSVLRDQPQHF. Here the CDR3 DNA reads TGTGCCTGGAGTGTACTCAGGGACCAGCCCCAGCATTTT.